Each of the 9 T cell receptor beta chains below was sequenced from the same sample in a study of T-cell memory formation after mild COVID-19. One entry per CDR3 protein, called by TCRdb with MiXCR from the 5' RACE reads. The repertoire holds 580,000 or so distinct CDR3 sequences, 17% seen once, with about 8.1% in the top ten. The sequenced material came from PBMCs or a T cell subset sorted from them (not recorded which). The receptors here all came from an adult woman who had mild COVID-19 (a few samples of this study predate the infection). Cell type and time point are not known.

This clonotype was observed a few times. This rearrangement joins TRBV15 to TRBJ1-3; no definite D call. The V end was cut by 0 bases, the J end by 2 bases, with 5 bases between. In germline, CDR1 is LNHNV, CDR2 YYDKDF (reference sequence). The CDR3 runs to 14 residues. The CDR3 DNA sequence: TGTGCCACCAGCAGAGAAACAGCTGGAAACACCATATATTTT. It translates to CATSRETAGNTIYF. The entire variable domain, with the rest obtained from reference TRBV15 and TRBJ1-3, is as follows: DAMVIQNPRYQVTQFGKPVTLSCSQTLNHNVMYWYQQKSSQAPKLLFHYYDKDFNNEADTPDNFQSRRPNTSFCFLDIRSPGLGDTAMYLCATSRETAGNTIYFGEGSWLTVV.

The sample holds a few counts of this clonotype. The rearrangement joins TRBV12-3 or TRBV12-4 to TRBJ2-5, with unresolved D. The CDR3 length is 12 residues. V was pared by 5 bases and J by 10 bases, with 14 bases between. In DNA form, the CDR3 reads TGTGCCAGCAGTGCCTCGGAGTTCGACCAGTACTTC. Protein: CASSASEFDQYF.

This rearrangement joins TRBV18 to TRBJ1-2, with D unresolved. The V end was cut by 3 bases, the J end by 1 base, with 21 bases between. The CDR3 is made up of 18 amino acids. From germline, CDR1 is KGHSH and CDR2 LQKENI. The CDR3 DNA sequence: TGTGCCAGCTCACCCAGTGACACGCGACACTCCTATAACTATGGCTACACCTTC. Translated, it gives CASSPSDTRHSYNYGYTF.

The gene calls are TRBV9 and TRBJ2-2; 8 nucleotides match TRBD1. The CDR3 has 17 residues. CDR1 and CDR2 (germline): SGDLS, YYNGEE. The J segment lost 4 bases and the V segment lost 0 bases, leaving 8 bases of the junction unmatched. CDR3 residues: CASSVDSGGYVTGELFF. The CDR3 DNA sequence: TGTGCCAGCAGCGTAGATTCAGGGGGCTATGTCACCGGGGAGCTGTTTTTT.

The V and J genes are TRBV12-3 or TRBV12-4 and TRBJ1-2; TRBD1 agrees at 9 bases. There are 18 residues in the CDR3. With V trimmed by 0 bases and J by 1 base, 9 bases remained unmatched. CDR3 in amino acids: CASSLARGTGRNNYGYTF. The CDR3 nucleotides are TGTGCCAGCAGTTTAGCCCGGGGGACAGGGAGGAATAACTATGGCTACACCTTC.

This clonotype was found many times. This chain connects TRBV6-5 to TRBJ1-2; 9 nucleotides match TRBD1. V dropped 0 bases and J dropped 3; count of bases not matched to a gene: 2. The CDR3 runs to 15 residues. Germline V gene lookup returns CDR1 MNHEY and CDR2 SVGAGI. CDR3 region: CASSYSNRGHYGYTF. CDR3 DNA: TGTGCCAGCAGTTACTCGAACAGGGGGCACTATGGCTACACCTTC.

This clonotype was observed a few times. The J gene is TRBJ2-2, the V gene TRBV27; D may be TRBD1 or TRBD2 (5 bases each). Germline V lookup: CDR1 MNHEY, CDR2 SMNVEV (reference sequence). Trimming pared 7 bases from V and 3 bases from J, leaving 24 bases between. The CDR3 runs 18 residues. CDR3 DNA sequence: TGTGCCAGCACAAACCCCCCAGCGGACGCCAGGGACACCGGGGAGCTGTTTTTT. Translated, it gives CASTNPPADARDTGELFF.

The chain employs TRBV18 and TRBJ1-1; maybe TRBD1 (6 bases). The CDR3 consists of 14 residues. Trimming took off 0 bases at V and 8 bases at J, with 13 bases between the two ends. Looked up from germline, CDR1 is KGHSH and CDR2 is LQKENI. This CDR3 is CASSPPNEGGEAFF. The CDR3 bases are TGTGCCAGCTCACCACCAAACGAAGGGGGGGAAGCTTTCTTT.

Many counts were recorded for this clonotype. The chain joins TRBV12-3 or TRBV12-4 to TRBJ2-1; a possible D gene is TRBD2 (6 bases). V shed 7 bases and J shed 1 base, with 8 bases lying between them. The CDR3 is 13 amino acids. CDR3 amino acids: CASTRESYNEQFF. As DNA, the CDR3 is TGTGCCAGCACCCGGGAGTCCTACAATGAGCAGTTCTTC.